This passage covers 5 T cell receptor beta chains from one sample sequenced in a study of read filtering for tumor transcriptome and immune sequencing. The library was built from about 400 ng RNA with molecular barcoded adaptors for alpha/delta and beta/gamma chains. One entry per CDR3 protein, called by TCRdb with MiXCR from the reads. The data hold 37,000 or so distinct CDR3 sequences, with 12% to 15% observed a single time. The sample comprised a population of CD138-negative cells sorted from bone marrow. The receptors come from a donor at least 40 years old with multiple myeloma.

This clonotype was detected ten times or more. The chain combines TRBV3-1 with TRBJ2-1; perhaps TRBD2 as D (6 bases). Germline V gene sequence: CDR1 LGHDT, CDR2 YNNKEL (reference sequence). V lost 1 base to trimming and J lost 6 bases, with 10 bases between them. The CDR3 runs 14 residues. DNA of the CDR3: TGTGCCAGCAGCCAAGTAGCGGTAGTCAATGAGCAGTTCTTC. Protein sequence: CASSQVAVVNEQFF.

This clonotype came up many times. J is TRBJ2-5 and V is TRBV7-2; D may be TRBD1 (5 bases). Germline V CDR1 and CDR2: SGHTA, FQGNSA. V lost 5 bases to trimming and J lost 4 bases, with 14 bases between them. The CDR3 is 14 amino acids. The CDR3 DNA sequence: TGTGCCAGCAGCAGACAGAGGTCGGGAGAGACCCAGTACTTC. It encodes CASSRQRSGETQYF.

About this clonotype itself: At one boundary the junction diverges from the germline segment, which might be a read error. V gene TRBV6-6 combines with J gene TRBJ2-7; a possible D gene is TRBD1 (5 bases). CDR1 MNHNY and CDR2 SVGAGI come from the germline V gene (reference sequence). The length of the CDR3 is 12 residues. This CDR3 is CASGHGPYERYF. CDR3 coding DNA: TGTGCCAGCGGACACGGACCATATGAGCGGTACTTC.

Many counts were recorded for this clonotype. The rearrangement links TRBV12-3 or TRBV12-4 to TRBJ1-6, with D possibly being TRBD1 (6 bases). This CDR3 spans 13 amino acids. V gave up 6 bases and J gave up 9 bases, with 12 bases separating them. The CDR3 nucleotides read TGTGCCAGCAGGGACAGCCCGGGTTCACCCCTCCACTTT. Translation gives CASRDSPGSPLHF.

This clonotype showed up many times. V gene TRBV4-1 combines with J gene TRBJ1-5; maybe TRBD1 (6 bases). From germline, CDR1 is MGHRA and CDR2 YSYEKL. CDR3 size: 17 residues. The V and J ends lost 1 base and 3 bases respectively, with 16 bases between them. The DNA for the CDR3 is TGCGCCAGCAGCCAAGGACAGGCCTACAGGTCCAATCAGCCCCAGCATTTT. Translated: CASSQGQAYRSNQPQHF.